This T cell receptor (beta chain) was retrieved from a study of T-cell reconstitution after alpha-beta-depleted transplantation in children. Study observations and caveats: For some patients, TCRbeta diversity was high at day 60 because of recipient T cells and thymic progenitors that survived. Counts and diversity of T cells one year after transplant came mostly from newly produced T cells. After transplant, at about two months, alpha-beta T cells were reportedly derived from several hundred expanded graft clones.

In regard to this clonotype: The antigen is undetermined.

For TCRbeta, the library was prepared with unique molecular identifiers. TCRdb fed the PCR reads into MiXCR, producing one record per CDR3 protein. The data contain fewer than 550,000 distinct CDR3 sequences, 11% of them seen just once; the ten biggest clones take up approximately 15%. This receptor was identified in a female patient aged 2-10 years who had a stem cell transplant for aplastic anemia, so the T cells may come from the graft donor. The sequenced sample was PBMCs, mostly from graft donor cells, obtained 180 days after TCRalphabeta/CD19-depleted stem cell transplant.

CDR3 in amino acids: CSVAWSYGYTF. The CDR3 DNA sequence: TGCAGCGTTGCGTGGAGCTATGGCTACACCTTC. The J gene is TRBJ1-2, the V gene TRBV29-1; D is unclear. Germline-derived CDR1 and CDR2 are SQVTM and ANQGSEA. Trimming pared 4 bases from V and 4 bases from J, leaving 7 bases between. The CDR3 has 11 amino acids.